Following are 31 T cell receptor beta chains from one sample sequenced in a study of vaccination and CD4 T cells after COVID-19. Specified treatment: roughly 10-day PBMC culture with coronavirus spike peptide pools or control peptides (ViraFEST assay). These receptors have no identified antigens. Sequence data for DNA of cultured CD4+ T cells were generated by the Oncomine TCR Beta short-read assay. TCRdb redid the calling of the PCR reads with MiXCR, one entry per CDR3 protein. The sample consists of 10,000 to 15,000 distinct CDR3 sequences, approximately 57% of them appearing once. The sequenced sample consisted of CD4+ T cells from blood, cultured in vitro. These receptors were collected from a human donor who had recovered from COVID-19.

The V call is TRBV6-1, the J call TRBJ2-3, with 10 bases lining up with TRBD2. CDR1 MNHNS and CDR2 SASEGT come from the germline V gene. The ends lost 10 bases at V and 10 bases at J; junction bases unmatched: 17. The CDR3 has 15 residues. As DNA, the CDR3 is TGTGCCACCAATGACGGTAGCGGGGGGCACCTTCCGCAGTATTTT. This codes for CATNDGSGGHLPQYF.

The chain couples TRBV29-1 to TRBJ2-5, with D tentatively TRBD1 or TRBD2 (5 bases each). The V end lost 3 bases, the J end lost 7 bases, and 18 bases lay between the germline ends. The germline CDR1 and CDR2 sequences are SQVTM and ANQGSEA. The CDR3 sequence is 14 residues long. Written as DNA, the CDR3 is TGCAGCGTTGATCGCGGAGGACCCACAGGGACCCAGTACTTC. It encodes CSVDRGGPTGTQYF.

This clonotype was counted between two and nine times. The gene calls are TRBV6-5 and TRBJ2-4; 9 bases map to TRBD2. CDR1 MNHEY and CDR2 SVGAGI come from the germline V gene. This CDR3 has 17 amino acids. After removal of 0 bases from V and 3 bases from J, the junction contained 6 bases not matched to a gene. Here the CDR3 DNA reads TGTGCCAGCAGTTACTCAGGGCGGGGGGGAGGCAAAAACATTCAGTACTTC. Residues: CASSYSGRGGGKNIQYF.

This chain's CDR3 is CASGFLGTSNYNEQFF. As DNA, the CDR3 is TGTGCCAGCGGATTCCTCGGGACGTCGAATTACAATGAGCAGTTCTTC. V is TRBV28 and J is TRBJ2-1; the D call may be TRBD1 or TRBD2 (5 bases each). V was trimmed by 8 bases and J by 4 bases, leaving 21 bases between them. Germline assignment: CDR1 MDHEN and CDR2 SYDVKM. There are 16 residues in the CDR3.

This clonotype has just a few counts. The chain carries TRBV5-1 and TRBJ1-1; TRBD1 might be the D (5 bases). The V and J ends lost 4 bases and 8 bases respectively, with 21 bases between them. The CDR3 loop spans 15 amino acids. Germline CDR1 reads SGHRS; CDR2 reads YFSETQ. The DNA of the CDR3 is TGCGCCAGCAGCGCGGGCGGGACTGTGGGGGGAGAAGCTTTCTTT. It encodes CASSAGGTVGGEAFF.

CDR3 in DNA: TGTGCCAGCAGCCCGACAGGGACCTACGAGCAGTACTTC. This codes for CASSPTGTYEQYF. The rearrangement uses TRBV11-3 and TRBJ2-7; 7 bases are a match to TRBD1. Germline V CDR1 and CDR2: SGHNT, YENEEA. Losses at the gene ends were 5 bases for V and 2 bases for J; bases not matched to a gene: 3. The CDR3 covers 13 residues.

The chain couples TRBV10-2 to TRBJ2-2, with 10 bases that match TRBD2. The J segment lost 6 bases and the V segment lost 3 bases, leaving 4 bases of the junction unmatched. From germline, CDR1 is WSHSY and CDR2 SAAADI. The CDR3 totals 15 residues. In DNA form, the CDR3 reads TGCGCCAGCAGTGAAACTAGCGGGGTTTCCGGGGAGCTGTTTTTT. Translated, it gives CASSETSGVSGELFF.

This clonotype has just a few counts. The chain uses TRBV20-1 and TRBJ2-7; TRBD1 matches at 7 bases. The CDR3 length is 16 residues. The ends lost 0 bases at V and 2 bases at J; junction bases unmatched: 10. CDR1 is DFQATT and CDR2 is SNEGSKA in the germline V gene (reference sequence). CDR3: CSARDALRDRPYEQYF. CDR3 nucleotides: TGCAGTGCTAGAGATGCCCTAAGGGACAGACCCTACGAGCAGTACTTC.

The chain recombines TRBV28 with TRBJ2-3; D remains unclear. The CDR3 extends over 19 amino acids. V lost 2 bases and J 0 bases, leaving 21 bases between the germline ends. Germline CDR1 MDHEN, CDR2 SYDVKM. The CDR3 is CASSLTTLSPGLSTDTQYF. Here the CDR3 DNA reads TGTGCCAGCAGTTTAACTACCTTAAGTCCGGGTCTTAGCACAGATACGCAGTATTTT.

The CDR3 protein is CSAPTGISWQYF. In nucleotides, the CDR3 is TGCAGTGCCCCCACAGGGATCAGTTGGCAGTACTTC. This rearrangement joins TRBV20-1 to TRBJ2-7; D is perhaps TRBD1 (6 bases). V lost 6 bases and J 9 bases, leaving 18 bases between the germline ends. The germline V gene encodes CDR1 DFQATT and CDR2 SNEGSKA (reference sequence). This CDR3 has 12 residues.

The chain recombines TRBV19 with TRBJ2-2, with D possibly being TRBD1 (5 bases). Germline loops: CDR1 LNHDA, CDR2 SQIVND (reference sequence). The CDR3 is 16 residues long. V gave up 9 bases and J gave up 2 bases, with 19 bases separating them. Written as DNA, the CDR3 is TGTGCCAGCGACAACAGGAGAGCATTAAACACCGGGGAGCTGTTTTTT. It specifies CASDNRRALNTGELFF.

This chain joins TRBV20-1 and TRBJ1-6, with D possibly TRBD1 on 5 matching bases. V gave up 5 bases and J gave up 0 bases, with 11 bases separating them. This CDR3 has 15 residues. CDR1 DFQATT and CDR2 SNEGSKA come from the germline V gene (reference sequence). In DNA, the CDR3 is TGCAGTGCTCGAAGGGGTAGCTCCTATAATTCACCCCTCCACTTT. This gives the protein CSARRGSSYNSPLHF.

The table lists this clonotype with a count of one. DNA of the CDR3: TGTGCCAGTAGTATTCGGGCAGGAGGGGTGAGTCAGCCCCAGCATTTT. Protein: CASSIRAGGVSQPQHF. The rearrangement uses TRBV19 and TRBJ1-5, with D maybe TRBD1 (5 bases). Germline loops: CDR1 LNHDA, CDR2 SQIVND (reference sequence). This CDR3 is 16 amino acids long. The germline V and J ends were trimmed by 3 bases and 6 bases, with 18 bases remaining between them.

The chain recombines TRBV6-1 with TRBJ1-5; D is possibly TRBD1 (5 bases). CDR1 and CDR2 (germline): MNHNS, SASEGT. The CDR3 loop spans 13 amino acids. V was shortened by 10 bases and J by 3 bases, with 13 bases between the two germline ends. The CDR3 coding sequence is TGTGCCACCACGCAGGACAACAATCAGCCCCAGCATTTT. As protein: CATTQDNNQPQHF.

In DNA form, the CDR3 reads TGCGCCAGCAGCTTGGATGGAGGGACGAGTCAGCCCCAGCATTTT. This sequence encodes CASSLDGGTSQPQHF. The chain carries TRBV5-1 and TRBJ1-5; possible D gene TRBD1, 5 bases. The CDR3 has 15 amino acids. V lost 0 bases, J lost 6 bases, and 13 bases lay in between. Germline CDR1 reads SGHRS; CDR2 reads YFSETQ.

The rearrangement joins TRBV6-5 to TRBJ1-6; 9 bases are shared with TRBD1. V trimming: 4 bases; J trimming: 4 bases; junction bases outside the gene matches: 2. Germline values: CDR1 MNHEY, CDR2 SVGAGI. This CDR3 region has 15 residues. For the CDR3, the DNA is TGTGCCAGCAGTTTGGGACAGGGTTATAATTCACCCCTCCACTTT. Residues: CASSLGQGYNSPLHF.

The rearrangement links TRBV7-2 to TRBJ2-3, with D unresolved. Trimming removed 3 bases at V and 2 bases at J, with 9 bases between. Germline V gene sequence: CDR1 SGHTA, CDR2 FQGNSA. This CDR3 is 14 amino acids long. In DNA form, the CDR3 reads TGTGCCAGCAGCTTCGACGGAAACACAGATACGCAGTATTTT. It codes for CASSFDGNTDTQYF.

The chain has TRBV6-1 and TRBJ1-2; 8 bases are a match to TRBD1. Germline-derived CDR1 and CDR2 are MNHNS and SASEGT. This CDR3 has 13 residues. Unmatched junction bases numbered 2, after V lost 4 bases and J lost 4 bases. The CDR3, as DNA: TGTGCCAGCAGTGGGGACAGGTTCTATGGCTACACCTTC. This sequence encodes CASSGDRFYGYTF.

V gene TRBV30 combines with J gene TRBJ1-2, with 8 positions matching TRBD1. The CDR3 extends over 18 amino acids. J lost 0 bases, V lost 2 bases, and 14 bases had no gene match. CDR1 GTSNPN and CDR2 SVGIG come from the germline V gene (reference sequence). CDR3 sequence: CAWSLWTGSLIANYGYTF. DNA of the CDR3: TGTGCCTGGAGTCTTTGGACAGGGTCTTTGATAGCTAACTATGGCTACACCTTC.

This clonotype appeared a few times. This chain links TRBV6-5 with TRBJ2-2, with 7 bases fitting TRBD2. V shed 0 bases and J 3 bases; nucleotides not matched to a gene: 7. Germline V lookup: CDR1 MNHEY, CDR2 SVGAGI. The CDR3 length is 17 residues. CDR3 sequence reads: CASSYSPAGWDTGELFF. CDR3 DNA: TGTGCCAGCAGTTACTCACCAGCGGGGTGGGACACCGGGGAGCTGTTTTTT.

The chain uses TRBV11-2 and TRBJ2-2; TRBD2 aligns across 10 bases. The germline V gene has CDR1 SGHAT and CDR2 FQNNGV. V shed 3 bases, J shed 3 bases, and the junction held 7 bases outside the gene matches. This CDR3 spans 17 amino acids. CDR3 nucleotides: TGTGCCAGCAGCTTGCAGCGGGGGGGCTTGGACACCGGGGAGCTGTTTTTT. Translating it yields CASSLQRGGLDTGELFF.

The chain employs TRBV18 and TRBJ1-2; TRBD1 agrees at 9 bases. The CDR3 runs to 14 residues. J lost 2 bases, V lost 3 bases, and 1 base had no gene match. The V gene's germline CDR1 is KGHSH and CDR2 LQKENI. CDR3 in amino acids: CASSPGQGNYGYTF. The CDR3 nucleotides are TGTGCCAGCTCACCGGGACAGGGAAACTATGGCTACACCTTC. The whole variable domain, remainder taken from reference TRBV18 and TRBJ1-2, is NAGVMQNPRHLVRRRGQEARLRCSPMKGHSHVYWYRQLPEEGLKFMVYLQKENIIDESGMPKERFSAEFPKEGPSILRIQQVVRGDSAAYFCASSPGQGNYGYTFGSGTRLTVV.

This chain uses TRBV10-3 with TRBJ1-5; TRBD1 matches 10 bases. V lost 1 base, J lost 5 bases, and 8 bases stayed unmatched. From germline, CDR1 is ENHRY and CDR2 SYGVKD. The CDR3 extends over 17 amino acids. The CDR3 DNA reads as TGTGCCATCAGTGAGTACGGGACAGGGGTACCCTATCAGCCCCAGCATTTT. Translating gives CAISEYGTGVPYQPQHF.

This chain connects TRBV1 to TRBJ1-6. TRBV1 is described as a pseudogene. CDR3 length equals 10 residues. CDR3 sequence reads: CTSSLRALHF. CDR3 nucleotides: TGCACCAGCAGCCTACGAGCACTCCACTTT.

This clonotype has only a few counts. The chain employs TRBV6-1 and TRBJ1-1, with no clear D. The V end lost 6 bases, the J end lost 8 bases, and 13 bases lay between the germline ends. The CDR3 sequence is 12 residues long. The germline V gene has CDR1 MNHNS and CDR2 SASEGT. Here the CDR3 reads CASSKGTSEAFF. The CDR3, as DNA: TGTGCCAGCAGCAAGGGTACGAGCGAAGCTTTCTTT.

This clonotype was detected once. This rearrangement joins TRBV19 to TRBJ2-3, with a weak D call TRBD2 (5 bases). The V gene lost 4 bases and the J gene lost 0 bases, with 8 bases spanning the gap. In germline, CDR1 is LNHDA, CDR2 SQIVND (reference sequence). The CDR3 covers 14 residues. The CDR3 is CASSNRGSTDTQYF. In nucleotides, the CDR3 is TGTGCCAGTAGTAATCGGGGAAGCACAGATACGCAGTATTTT.

The rearrangement uses TRBV7-9 and TRBJ1-1, with 7 bases matching TRBD1. V trimming: 5 bases; J trimming: 2 bases; junction bases outside the gene matches: 17. Germline V gene lookup returns CDR1 SEHNR and CDR2 FQNEAQ (reference sequence). This CDR3 spans 18 amino acids. This CDR3 is CASSTDRVFLRINTEAFF. Here the CDR3 DNA reads TGTGCCAGCAGCACAGACAGGGTTTTTCTCCGGATTAACACTGAAGCTTTCTTT.

This chain joins TRBV7-8 and TRBJ1-6; 9 bases are shared with TRBD1. V shed 3 bases, J shed 9 bases, and the junction held 9 bases outside the gene matches. Germline lookup yields CDR1 SGHVS and CDR2 FQNEAQ. The CDR3 consists of 16 residues. The CDR3 nucleotides read TGTGCCAGCAGCTTGAACAGGGGGCTCAAGAGTTCACCCCTCCACTTT. Translated, it gives CASSLNRGLKSSPLHF.

This chain links TRBV5-4 with TRBJ2-7, with 9 bases identical to TRBD1. The V and J ends lost 0 bases and 1 base, in that order; junction bases with no gene match: 2. The CDR3 runs to 15 residues. Germline V gene lookup returns CDR1 SGHNT and CDR2 YYREEE (reference sequence). CDR3 residues: CASSLAGTGSYEQYF. The CDR3 DNA reads TGTGCCAGCAGCTTGGCCGGGACAGGGTCCTACGAGCAGTACTTC.

The sample holds a few counts of this clonotype. A junction end diverges from the germline sequence, so it may reflect a read error. The genes are TRBV10-3 and TRBJ2-7; 8 bases align to TRBD2. The germline V gene has CDR1 ENHRY and CDR2 SYGVKD. This CDR3 is built from 17 residues. The CDR3 DNA reads as TGTGCCAGCAGTGAAGCTTTTAGGCGGGGGGCGGGCTACGAGCAGTACTTC. It specifies CASSEAFRRGAGYEQYF.

This rearrangement joins TRBV6-1 to TRBJ1-1; possible D gene TRBD1, 5 bases. V gave up 7 bases and J gave up 1 base, with 19 bases separating them. The CDR3 is 16 residues long. The germline gives CDR1 MNHNS, CDR2 SASEGT. DNA of the CDR3: TGTGCCAGCAACAAGCTCAGGGAAGCGAGGAACACTGAAGCTTTCTTT. Amino acids: CASNKLREARNTEAFF.